The 21 T cell receptor beta chains below come from one sample, sequenced in a study of T cell changes during pregnancy in multiple sclerosis. The method was immunoSEQ multiplex PCR; TCRdb's version includes in-frame clones alone and lacks a portion of them. The repertoire holds approximately 50,000 clones, with 94% as singletons. This specimen was CD4+ T cells from peripheral blood mononuclear cells, taken in the third trimester of pregnancy. All receptors come from a female donor with multiple sclerosis, enrolled in a pregnancy study.

J is TRBJ1-6 and V is TRBV4-2, with 9 positions matching TRBD1. The junction had 7 bases not matched to a gene; V was cut back by 4 bases and J by 3 bases. This CDR3 contains 17 residues. The germline V gene has CDR1 LGHNA and CDR2 YNFKEQ. CDR3 sequence reads: CASSLRPGQGYNSPLHF. Here the CDR3 DNA reads TGTGCCAGCAGCCTCCGACCGGGACAGGGCTATAATTCACCCCTCCACTTT.

The chain is built from TRBV27 and TRBJ2-7; maybe TRBD1 (7 bases). The length of the CDR3 is 17 residues. V lost 4 bases, J lost 2 bases, and 21 bases lay in between. Germline CDR1 reads MNHEY; CDR2 reads SMNVEV (reference sequence). The CDR3 region has the DNA TGTGCCAGCAGTTCTTATCAGGGGGGAGATCGTCCCTACGAGCAGTACTTC. Translating gives CASSSYQGGDRPYEQYF.

This sequence joins TRBV30 and TRBJ1-1, with TRBD1 matching over 12 bases. With V trimmed by 8 bases and J by 1 base, 17 bases remained unmatched. The germline V gene has CDR1 GTSNPN and CDR2 SVGIG (reference sequence). The CDR3 is 18 amino acids. This CDR3 reads CAGLTTRDRGLRNTEAFF. Here the CDR3 DNA reads TGTGCCGGCCTAACCACCCGGGACAGGGGGCTCCGGAACACTGAAGCTTTCTTT.

The chain is built from TRBV11-2 and TRBJ2-1, with D maybe TRBD2 (6 bases). Germline V gives CDR1 SGHAT, CDR2 FQNNGV. The CDR3 is 15 amino acids. Between the trimmed V and J ends, which lost 2 bases and 6 bases, there was a span of 14 bases. CDR3 bases: TGTGCCAGCAGCTTATACTCCCAGGGAGGCAATGAGCAGTTCTTC. Its translation: CASSLYSQGGNEQFF.

The chain combines TRBV25-1 with TRBJ2-3, with TRBD2 matching over 12 bases. J gave up 2 bases and V 9 bases, and 3 bases lay outside the gene matches. CDR3 size: 14 residues. Looked up from germline, CDR1 is MGHDK and CDR2 is SYGVNS. This chain's CDR3 is CASGLAGTTDTQYF. CDR3 nucleotide sequence: TGTGCCAGTGGACTAGCGGGGACCACAGATACGCAGTATTTT.

V usage is TRBV7-2 and J usage is TRBJ1-5; tentative D call: TRBD1 (6 bases). V dropped 5 bases and J dropped 3 bases, with 8 bases sitting between them. The CDR3 loop spans 13 amino acids. Germline loops: CDR1 SGHTA, CDR2 FQGNSA. CDR3 DNA: TGTGCCAGCAGCAGACAGGTCAATCAGCCCCAGCATTTT. Protein product: CASSRQVNQPQHF.

The rearrangement joins TRBV30 to TRBJ2-7, with 11 bases matching TRBD1. J gave up 5 bases and V 4 bases, and 4 bases lay outside the gene matches. CDR1 GTSNPN and CDR2 SVGIG come from the germline V gene (reference sequence). The CDR3 is made up of 13 amino acids. The CDR3 is CAWTRGQGDEQYF. In DNA form, the CDR3 reads TGTGCCTGGACCCGGGGACAGGGGGACGAGCAGTACTTC.

The chain combines TRBV15 with TRBJ1-5, with D possibly TRBD1 on 5 matching bases. Between the trimmed V and J ends, which lost 3 bases and 1 base, there was a span of 10 bases. CDR1 is LNHNV, CDR2 YYDKDF, per germline (reference sequence). This CDR3 is built from 15 residues. CDR3 protein: CATSRAGQSNQPQHF. In nucleotides, the CDR3 is TGTGCCACCAGCAGGGCAGGGCAAAGCAATCAGCCCCAGCATTTT.

The V gene is TRBV9, the J gene TRBJ2-5; TRBD2 might be the D (6 bases). Per the germline V gene, CDR1 is SGDLS and CDR2 is YYNGEE. CDR3 length: 15 residues. The ends were cut back, 5 bases at V and 3 bases at J, with 17 bases in the middle. The CDR3 DNA follows: TGTGCCAGCAGTTCTACTAGCCGTCTAGAAGAGACCCAGTACTTC. As protein: CASSSTSRLEETQYF.

The V gene is TRBV6-1, the J gene TRBJ2-7; D is perhaps TRBD1 (5 bases). The CDR3 consists of 12 residues. Germline CDR1 reads MNHNS; CDR2 reads SASEGT. V was trimmed by 4 bases and J by 3 bases, leaving 7 bases between them. In DNA, the CDR3 is TGTGCCAGCAGTGTCCAGGGCTACGAGCAGTACTTC. It codes for CASSVQGYEQYF.

The V gene is TRBV7-2, the J gene TRBJ2-7; possible D gene TRBD2, 6 bases. V lost 0 bases to trimming and J lost 7 bases, with 16 bases between them. The CDR3 is 15 residues long. Per germline, CDR1 SGHTA and CDR2 FQGNSA. The CDR3 here is CASSLALGTAGEQYF. Written as DNA, the CDR3 is TGTGCCAGCAGCTTAGCGCTTGGCACTGCGGGGGAGCAGTACTTC.

This clone was seen only once. The chain joins TRBV29-1 to TRBJ1-1; D possibly corresponds to TRBD1 (6 bases). V lost 4 bases, J lost 0 bases, and 12 bases lay in between. Germline V gene lookup returns CDR1 SQVTM and CDR2 ANQGSEA. This CDR3 is built from 14 residues. The CDR3 region is CSVGQGNMNTEAFF. The DNA of the CDR3 is TGCAGCGTTGGGCAGGGGAATATGAACACTGAAGCTTTCTTT.

The chain uses TRBV7-2 and TRBJ2-7; 7 nucleotides align to TRBD2. The CDR3 consists of 14 residues. V gave up 4 bases and J gave up 4 bases; unmatched junction bases: 7. Germline CDR1 SGHTA, CDR2 FQGNSA. CDR3 region: CASSSSSGEYEQYF. In DNA form, the CDR3 reads TGTGCCAGCAGCTCCTCTAGCGGTGAATACGAGCAGTACTTC.

This clone was found once. The chain recombines TRBV7-2 with TRBJ1-2, with D maybe TRBD1 (6 bases). CDR1 is SGHTA and CDR2 is FQGNSA in the germline V gene. V shed 5 bases and J shed 7 bases, with 20 bases lying between them. The CDR3 covers 15 residues. The CDR3: CASSTIRGSVGGYTF. Written as DNA, the CDR3 is TGTGCCAGCAGCACAATTAGGGGGTCAGTTGGTGGCTACACCTTC.

This chain joins TRBV19 and TRBJ1-2, with 7 bases aligning to TRBD1. V was clipped by 1 base and J by 3 bases; unmatched bases: 5. Germline V gene data show CDR1 as LNHDA and CDR2 as SQIVND (reference sequence). This CDR3 contains 15 residues. The CDR3 here is CASSIVSGGYYGYTF. The CDR3 DNA follows: TGTGCCAGTAGTATAGTTTCAGGGGGGTACTATGGCTACACCTTC.

The chain recombines TRBV19 with TRBJ1-3; D might be TRBD1 (5 bases). The CDR3 sequence is 15 residues long. The germline CDR1 and CDR2 sequences are LNHDA and SQIVND (reference sequence). The germline V and J ends were trimmed by 3 bases and 0 bases, with 9 bases remaining between them. The CDR3 sequence: CASSMGTLSGNTIYF. CDR3 nucleotide sequence: TGTGCCAGTAGTATGGGGACTCTCTCTGGAAACACCATATATTTT.

J is TRBJ2-7 and V is TRBV7-9, with 13 bases fitting TRBD2. Losses at the gene ends were 5 bases for V and 9 bases for J; bases not matched to a gene: 13. This CDR3 is 16 amino acids long. Per the germline V gene, CDR1 is SEHNR and CDR2 is FQNEAQ (reference sequence). This CDR3 is CASSPLAGGEGTSQYF. The CDR3 region has the DNA TGTGCCAGCAGCCCACTAGCGGGGGGGGAGGGAACATCGCAGTACTTC. The variable domain in full, completed from reference TRBV7-9 and TRBJ2-7, reads DTGVSQNPRHKITKRGQNVTFRCDPISEHNRLYWYRQTLGQGPEFLTYFQNEAQLEKSRLLSDRFSAERPKGSFSTLEIQRTEQGDSAMYLCASSPLAGGEGTSQYFGPGTRLTVT.

The chain combines TRBV18 with TRBJ1-2; TRBD1 aligns across 7 bases. The CDR3 is 17 amino acids. Germline V lookup: CDR1 KGHSH, CDR2 LQKENI. V was pared by 2 bases and J by 0 bases, with 9 bases of the junction left unmatched. CDR3 nucleotides: TGTGCCAGCTCACCAGTCGGGACAGCTTATTCTAACTATGGCTACACCTTC. This codes for CASSPVGTAYSNYGYTF. Full variable domain (rest looked up from reference TRBV18 and TRBJ1-2): NAGVMQNPRHLVRRRGQEARLRCSPMKGHSHVYWYRQLPEEGLKFMVYLQKENIIDESGMPKERFSAEFPKEGPSILRIQQVVRGDSAAYFCASSPVGTAYSNYGYTFGSGTRLTVV.

The CDR3 sequence: CASSFRFSYEQYF. CDR3 nucleotide sequence: TGTGCCAGCAGCTTTCGTTTCTCCTACGAGCAGTACTTC. This rearrangement joins TRBV12-1 to TRBJ2-7; the table's D call, TRBD2, was not checked against the DNA. TRBV12-1 is a pseudogene. This CDR3 contains 13 residues.

The chain joins TRBV4-1 to TRBJ2-3; 8 nucleotides line up with TRBD2. Germline loops: CDR1 MGHRA, CDR2 YSYEKL. The junction had 12 bases not matched to a gene; V was cut back by 4 bases and J by 0 bases. This CDR3 region has 18 residues. The DNA for the CDR3 is TGCGCCAGCAGCCCCCTCCCCCGGGCGGGGGGTAGCACAGATACGCAGTATTTT. Its protein product is CASSPLPRAGGSTDTQYF.

The chain carries TRBV5-5 and TRBJ2-3, with a weak D call TRBD1 (6 bases). Trimming took 0 bases from V and 2 from J, leaving 13 bases between them. CDR1 is SGHKS, CDR2 YYEKEE, per germline (reference sequence). The length of the CDR3 is 16 residues. CDR3 amino acids: CASSLGKGVATDTQYF. The CDR3 DNA sequence: TGTGCCAGCAGCTTGGGGAAGGGGGTCGCCACAGATACGCAGTATTTT.